The source of this T cell receptor beta chain is a study of blood T cell repertoires in COVID-19. Background on the study: T cells, B-cell-depleted T cells, or PBMCs supplied cDNA or gDNA.

This clone appeared a few times. Germline CDR1 and CDR2: MNHEY and SMNVEV (reference sequence). The CDR3 totals 14 residues. Unmatched junction bases numbered 2, after V lost 3 bases and J lost 2 bases. In the original analysis: Reference gene primer amplification gave estimated nucleated cell counts. Profiling relied on immunoSEQ multiplex PCR, and the TCRdb table lists in-frame clones only, not all of them. V, J and clone size are those of that table, while D and trimming were read from the DNA. The table has roughly 60,000 clones, around 81% seen once. The Seattle patients joined while their infection was active and were tracked longitudinally afterward.

The rearrangement links TRBV27 to TRBJ2-5; TRBD1 aligns across 8 bases. Material: peripheral blood. This TCR was recovered from an older man with COVID-19, enrolled during active disease. CDR3 coding DNA: TGTGCCAGCAGTTTCCAGGGGGCTCAAGAGACCCAGTACTTC. The encoded protein is CASSFQGAQETQYF.